These 18 T cell receptor beta chains were sequenced from one sample in a study of T cell responses to AZD1222 COVID-19 vaccine. Generated by immunoSEQ multiplex PCR, the TCRdb table keeps only in-frame clones and is missing some. This sample has some 180,000 clones; 70% to 90% occur once, and the top ten carry under 6.5%. The sample consisted of peripheral blood, taken on day 0 of AZD1222 vaccination. These receptors all stem from an adult in good health.

In DNA, the CDR3 is TGTGCCAGCTCGTACCCCCGGGACAGCACTGAAGCTTTCTTT. It translates to CASSYPRDSTEAFF. V usage is TRBV19 and J usage is TRBJ1-1; 7 bases are a match to TRBD1. The germline CDR1 and CDR2 sequences are LNHDA and SQIVND (reference sequence). The CDR3 length is 14 residues. The V segment lost 9 bases and the J segment 4 bases; nucleotides outside the gene matches: 11.

The V and J genes are TRBV18 and TRBJ1-4; no reliable D call. The germline gives CDR1 KGHSH, CDR2 LQKENI. The CDR3 covers 14 residues. The V and J ends lost 0 bases and 4 bases respectively, with 6 bases between them. The CDR3 DNA reads TGTGCCAGCTCACCACCTTCCTTTAATGAAAAACTGTTTTTT. This codes for CASSPPSFNEKLFF.

The chain is built from TRBV6-1 and TRBJ2-5, with a weak D call TRBD2 (5 bases). The CDR3 spans 13 residues. V lost 2 bases and J lost 7, with 11 bases in between. Germline CDR1 reads MNHNS; CDR2 reads SASEGT. This CDR3 is CASSETPGGTQYF. As DNA, the CDR3 is TGTGCCAGCAGTGAAACCCCAGGAGGGACCCAGTACTTC.

This chain uses TRBV3-1 (or the pseudogene TRBV3-2) with TRBJ1-6, with D perhaps matching TRBD1 (6 bases). V lost 3 bases to trimming and J lost 8 bases, with 11 bases between them. Germline-derived CDR1 and CDR2 are LGHDT and YNNKEL (reference sequence). CDR3 length equals 14 residues. CDR3 DNA sequence: TGTGCCAGCAGCCAGAGGACAGAGCATTCACCCCTCCACTTT. Protein product: CASSQRTEHSPLHF.

V is TRBV7-4 and J is TRBJ1-5; 9 bases match TRBD1. The J segment lost 15 bases and the V segment lost 4 bases, leaving 10 bases of the junction unmatched. CDR3 length equals 13 residues. The germline CDR1 and CDR2 sequences are SGHVT and SQSDAQ. The CDR3 region is CASSSQRGQGGHF. As DNA, the CDR3 is TGTGCCAGCAGCTCCCAACGGGGACAGGGCGGGCATTTT.

This clone has more than one count but fewer than ten. V and J are TRBV6-5 and TRBJ2-1; D might be TRBD1 (6 bases). The CDR3 totals 16 residues. V gave up 0 bases and J gave up 8 bases, with 17 bases separating them. CDR1 is MNHEY, CDR2 SVGAGI, per germline. This CDR3 reads CASSYSKGTLLDEQFF. CDR3 in DNA: TGTGCCAGCAGTTACTCTAAGGGGACACTTCTCGATGAGCAGTTCTTC.

The V call is TRBV14, the J call TRBJ2-1; a weak D match, TRBD2 (6 bases). CDR1 and CDR2 from the germline V gene are SGHDN and FVKESK. Trimming shortened V by 3 bases and J by 6 bases, and 15 bases separated the two germline ends. The CDR3 sequence is 15 residues long. CDR3 sequence (DNA): TGTGCCAGCAGCCAGATTTTGGGACTCCGCAATGAGCAGTTCTTC. Protein product: CASSQILGLRNEQFF. The whole variable domain, remainder taken from reference TRBV14 and TRBJ2-1, is EAGVTQFPSHSVIEKGQTVTLRCDPISGHDNLYWYRRVMGKEIKFLLHFVKESKQDESGMPNNRFLAERTGGTYSTLKVQPAELEDSGVYFCASSQILGLRNEQFFGPGTRLTVL.

This clone was seen once. The chain couples TRBV4-1 to TRBJ1-5; the D is unclear. Per germline, CDR1 MGHRA and CDR2 YSYEKL. Between the trimmed V and J ends, which lost 0 bases and 4 bases, there was a span of 13 bases. The CDR3 consists of 16 residues. CDR3 in amino acids: CASSQEAAAGNQPQHF. CDR3 DNA: TGCGCCAGCAGCCAAGAGGCGGCGGCGGGAAATCAGCCCCAGCATTTT.

The chain employs TRBV12-3 or TRBV12-4 and TRBJ1-5; 8 bases map to TRBD1. V lost 7 bases and J lost 2; bases outside the gene matches: 1. CDR3 length: 13 residues. The CDR3 bases are TGTGCCAGCAACAGGGGGGGCAATCAGCCCCAGCATTTT. Residues: CASNRGGNQPQHF.

This sequence joins TRBV30 and TRBJ1-4, with unresolved D. The V gene's germline CDR1 is GTSNPN and CDR2 SVGIG (reference sequence). This CDR3 is built from 12 residues. With 0 bases removed from V and 8 bases from J, the gap between germline ends came to 7 bases. The DNA for the CDR3 is TGTGCCTGGAGTGTACGTGGCGAAAAACTGTTTTTT. Translated: CAWSVRGEKLFF. The whole variable domain, filled in from reference TRBV30 and TRBJ1-4, reads SQTIHQWPATLVQPVGSPLSLECTVEGTSNPNLYWYRQAAGRGLQLLFYSVGIGQISSEVPQNLSASRPQDRQFILSSKKLLLSDSGFYLCAWSVRGEKLFFGSGTQLSVL.

The chain uses TRBV11-2 and TRBJ2-1, with a possible D match to TRBD1 (7 bases). V was shortened by 5 bases and J by 1 base, with 18 bases between the two germline ends. The germline gives CDR1 SGHAT, CDR2 FQNNGV. The CDR3 is made up of 17 amino acids. In nucleotides, the CDR3 is TGTGCCAGCAGCCTTAGGGGGCGGGGTGGGTCCTACAATGAGCAGTTCTTC. Residues: CASSLRGRGGSYNEQFF.

This chain links TRBV19 with TRBJ1-5, with D possibly matching TRBD1 (5 bases). Trimming removed 7 bases from V and 5 bases from J, with 21 bases in between. In germline, CDR1 is LNHDA, CDR2 SQIVND (reference sequence). The length of the CDR3 is 16 residues. In DNA, the CDR3 is TGTGCCAGTACCCAAGGGGTTCGTTTGAGGGATCAGCCCCAGCATTTT. Its protein is CASTQGVRLRDQPQHF.

This chain connects TRBV19 to TRBJ1-5; D is unclear. V lost 7 bases to trimming and J lost 0 bases, with 10 bases between them. The CDR3 length is 14 residues. CDR1 and CDR2 from the germline V gene are LNHDA and SQIVND (reference sequence). The CDR3 bases are TGTGCCAGTAACCGCGACGCTAGCAATCAGCCCCAGCATTTT. This codes for CASNRDASNQPQHF.

The genes are TRBV7-2 and TRBJ2-3; 7 bases match TRBD2. V shed 1 base, J shed 1 base, and the junction held 5 bases outside the gene matches. Per the germline V gene, CDR1 is SGHTA and CDR2 is FQGNSA. The CDR3 contains 16 residues. The CDR3 region has the DNA TGTGCCAGCAGCTTAGGAGCGGGGATCGGCACAGATACGCAGTATTTT. Translation: CASSLGAGIGTDTQYF.

This chain links TRBV3-1 (or the pseudogene TRBV3-2) with TRBJ2-2, with D uncertain. The CDR3 consists of 14 residues. In germline, CDR1 is LGHDT, CDR2 YNNKEL (reference sequence). Deletions cut 0 bases from V and 6 bases from J, with 8 bases between. For the CDR3, the DNA is TGTGCCAGCAGCCAAGAGGGTACGGCCGGGGAGCTGTTTTTT. Translated: CASSQEGTAGELFF.

The chain carries TRBV9 and TRBJ2-7; TRBD1 agrees at 8 bases. CDR1 and CDR2 (germline): SGDLS, YYNGEE. Trimming cost V 3 bases and J 8 bases; bases outside gene matches: 13. This CDR3 region has 15 residues. CDR3 nucleotide sequence: TGTGCCAGCAGCGAAGGACAGGGCCCCAGGGGGAAGCAGTACTTC. This encodes CASSEGQGPRGKQYF.

The genes are TRBV6-6 and TRBJ1-5; tentative D call: TRBD1 (6 bases). The germline V gene has CDR1 MNHNY and CDR2 SVGAGI (reference sequence). V lost 4 bases to trimming and J lost 3 bases, with 13 bases between them. The CDR3 is 15 amino acids. CDR3 coding DNA: TGTGCCAGCAGTTCCGATTGGACAGACAATCAGCCCCAGCATTTT. This encodes CASSSDWTDNQPQHF.

The chain combines TRBV7-9 with TRBJ1-3; D unresolved. Germline lookup yields CDR1 SEHNR and CDR2 FQNEAQ (reference sequence). The length of the CDR3 is 13 residues. Trimming removed 2 bases from V and 0 bases from J, with 2 bases in between. CDR3 nucleotides: TGTGCCAGCAGCTTACTCTCTGGAAACACCATATATTTT. This encodes CASSLLSGNTIYF.